Sequencing of this TCR beta chain was carried out in a study of Ad26.COV2.S vaccination and SARS-CoV-2 variants. Study-wide background: This donor came from the COV1001 trial of Ad26.COV2.S. Regarding the study as a whole: Researchers cautioned that TCR breadth and depth analyses may have underestimated total T cell responses. Placebo recipients had lower spike-specific TCR breadth than vaccine recipients.

The treatment was: 15 to 20 received Ad26.COV2.S at low or high dose, single or two shots; roughly five received placebo; per-sample allocation not given. The study sampled participants on day 63 after the first vaccine or placebo injection. Built on an Ad26 vector, the vaccine expressed Wuhan-strain SARS-CoV-2 spike. As concerns this clone: Its cognate antigen is unknown.

V lost 10 bases to trimming and J lost 1 base, with 13 bases between them. The CDR3 runs 13 residues. From germline, CDR1 is ENHRY and CDR2 SYGVKD. Sequenced by immunoSEQ multiplex PCR; TCRdb stores in-frame clones only, minus some. Of roughly 700,000 clones in the sample, 89% were seen once. The specimen was peripheral blood, collected in a trial of Ad26.COV2.S vaccine versus placebo. This chain uses TRBV10-3 with TRBJ1-1; no firm D call. This clonotype was sampled from a person aged 18 to 65 who received the Ad26.COV2.S COVID-19 vaccine or a placebo. CDR3 sequence (DNA): TGTGCCACCGCTCTTGGCTCGAACACTGAAGCTTTCTTT. Its protein product is CATALGSNTEAFF.